This paragraph covers one T cell receptor (beta chain) sequence. This clonotype has only a few counts. The antigen it binds to is not known. The record has no base qualities; no much larger clone is one base away. CDR1 and CDR2 (SGHDT, YYEEEE) derive from the germline V gene. V sheds 4 bases and J sheds 5 bases, leaving 13 bases between their ends. Including the terminal cysteine and phenylalanine, the CDR3 comprises 14 residues. The only DNA kept is the CDR3, 42 bases in frame from the first base. The data originate from a study of T cells in Graves' hyperthyroidism and ophthalmopathy (dated by TCRdb to the late 2010s). Turning to the overall study: Peripheral blood was sampled at the time of initial diagnosis, prior to any treatment. TCR V-J signatures able to tell the groups apart were searched for in a discovery cohort of 90 to 100 patients, of whom roughly 42 had Graves' ophthalmopathy and some 60 had stable Graves' hyperthyroidism. An independent validation cohort of about 19 hyperthyroidism patients and 17 patients who later progressed to ophthalmopathy tested prospective prediction of ophthalmopathy. The roughly 100 discovery patients were randomly divided into training and test sets at a 7:3 ratio. In addition, the study compared T-cell repertoires in thyroid tissue and in blood from six Graves' hyperthyroidism patients. Once sampling was done, hyperthyroidism patients were given methimazole at a starting dose of 30 mg daily, whereas ophthalmopathy patients were given high-dose intravenous methylprednisolone. According to the paper, TCR Vbeta CDR3 sequencing was carried out on approximately 140 peripheral blood samples, which came from fewer than 50 ophthalmopathy, some 73 hyperthyroidism and some 17 progressor patients. Findings and caveats that apply to the study as a whole: In validation, the model predicted progression to ophthalmopathy with over 65% sensitivity and approximately 72% specificity, a median of 6.5 months before onset. A model built on a 13 V-J signature distinguished ophthalmopathy from stable hyperthyroidism, reaching about 88% sensitivity and under 84% specificity in cross-validation and 80%/75% in testing. Sample size was not statistically predetermined, and investigators were not blinded to group allocation. Blood samples also contained most of the expanded thyroid clonotypes (frequency above 0.001), which suggests that blood repertoires may reflect thyroid immune responses.

Hyperthyroidism patients were newly diagnosed, had a disease duration of under 2 months, and were aged 18 to 65 years. Exclusion was applied to patients with uncontrolled infections, other autoimmune diseases, pregnancy or lactation. Clinical symptoms, serum thyroxine and TRAb, thyroid ultrasound, and orbital computed tomography formed the basis for the diagnoses. Blood from progressor patients was collected at the time of first diagnosis with hyperthyroidism, before any ophthalmopathy symptoms had appeared. Ficoll-Paque density gradient centrifugation was used to isolate PBMCs from approximately 11 ml of fresh peripheral blood. Progressor patients were first diagnosed with Graves' hyperthyroidism and then developed ophthalmopathy during follow-up. Total RNA was extracted using Trizol reagent, and RNA quality was assessed on an Agilent 2100 Bioanalyzer. Amplification of TCR beta CDR3 regions was carried out from RNA transcripts. The first round of RT-PCR for the TCR CDR3 was performed with the HTBI primer set and the Qiagen OneStep RT-PCR kit. A second multiplex PCR round built the libraries, followed by size selection and purification. Libraries were sequenced paired-end with 100 bp reads on an Illumina HiSeq2000. The source study handled its data this way. SOAPnuke was used to process the raw data, with reads discarded if the reads contained adapters or uncalled bases, had a mean Phred below 15, or lacked an exact constant-primer or identifier match. COPE v1.2.5 was used to merge high-quality paired reads, and clonotypes were defined as unique nucleotide sequences. MiTCR v1.1 was used to align the clonotypes against IMGT TRBV, TRBD and TRBJ reference segments. The analysis was restricted to V-J combinations with a frequency above 0.0001, which together covered over 99% of the repertoires. A TCS score was defined as the ratio between F50 (clonal expansion) and ExV (chaos), using BLOSUM62-based TCRdist between CDR3 peptides within each V-J. Welch's t-statistics and random forest reduced fewer than 600 V-J features to 10 to 15, which were used in a naive Bayes classifier (R e1071). TCRdb ran its own pipeline on the public reads, namely fastp trimming at Q25 and MiXCR clone calling, and kept in-frame beta chains. Identical CDR3 proteins give one entry, which carries the most common genes and DNA. TCRdb, not the authors, supplied the V and J calls. The sample table shows under 300,000 distinct CDR3 sequences, and about 15% are seen once. In total, the top ten clones hold approximately 12% of the sample.

The sequence came from a woman between 40 and 55 years old with Graves' hyperthyroidism that later progressed to Graves' ophthalmopathy. The sample taken for sequencing was blood. The chain links TRBV5-6 with TRBJ2-1; there is no confident call for the D gene. The CDR3 reads as follows: CASSLSGWDNEQFF. The bases are TGTGCCAGCAGCCTCTCCGGCTGGGACAATGAGCAGTTCTTC.